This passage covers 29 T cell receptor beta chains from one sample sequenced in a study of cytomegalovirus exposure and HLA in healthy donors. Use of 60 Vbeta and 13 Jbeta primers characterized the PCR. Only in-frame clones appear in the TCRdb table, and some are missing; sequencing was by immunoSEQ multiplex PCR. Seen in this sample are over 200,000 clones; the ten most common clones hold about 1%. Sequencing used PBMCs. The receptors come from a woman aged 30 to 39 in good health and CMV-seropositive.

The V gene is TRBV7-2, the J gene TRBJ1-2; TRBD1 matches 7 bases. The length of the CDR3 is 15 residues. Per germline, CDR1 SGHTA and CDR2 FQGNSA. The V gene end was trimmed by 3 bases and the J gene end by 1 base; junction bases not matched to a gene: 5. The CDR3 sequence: CASSLNRDSNYGYTF. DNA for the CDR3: TGTGCCAGCAGCTTGAACCGGGACAGTAACTATGGCTACACCTTC.

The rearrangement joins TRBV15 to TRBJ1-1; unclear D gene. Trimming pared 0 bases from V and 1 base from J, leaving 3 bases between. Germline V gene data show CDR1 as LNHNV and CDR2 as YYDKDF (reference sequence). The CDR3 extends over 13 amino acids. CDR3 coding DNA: TGTGCCACCAGCAGAGAACAGAACACTGAAGCTTTCTTT. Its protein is CATSREQNTEAFF.

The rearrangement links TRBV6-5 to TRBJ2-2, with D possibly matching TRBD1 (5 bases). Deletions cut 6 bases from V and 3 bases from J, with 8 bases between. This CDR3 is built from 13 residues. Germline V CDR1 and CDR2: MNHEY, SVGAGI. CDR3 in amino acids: CASRAGHTGELFF. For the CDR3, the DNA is TGTGCCAGCAGGGCAGGGCACACCGGGGAGCTGTTTTTT.

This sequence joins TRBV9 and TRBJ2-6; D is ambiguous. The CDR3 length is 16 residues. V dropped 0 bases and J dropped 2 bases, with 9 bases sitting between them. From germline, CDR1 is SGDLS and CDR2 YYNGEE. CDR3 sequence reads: CASSVARLAGANVLTF. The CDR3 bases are TGTGCCAGCAGCGTAGCTCGACTTGCTGGGGCCAACGTCCTGACTTTC.

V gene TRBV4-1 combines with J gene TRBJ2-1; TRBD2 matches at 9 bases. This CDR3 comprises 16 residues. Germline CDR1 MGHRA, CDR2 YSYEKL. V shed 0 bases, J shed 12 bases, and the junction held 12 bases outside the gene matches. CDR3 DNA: TGCGCCAGCAGCCAAGATGGGCTAGCGGGGTTCCGGGGGCAGTTCTTC. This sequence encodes CASSQDGLAGFRGQFF.

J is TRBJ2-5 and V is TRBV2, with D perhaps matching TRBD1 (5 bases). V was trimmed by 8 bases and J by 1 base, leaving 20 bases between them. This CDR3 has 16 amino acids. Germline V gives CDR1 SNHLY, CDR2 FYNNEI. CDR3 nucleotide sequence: TGTGCCAGCCTATTAGGCCGGAATCAGGGCCAAGAGACCCAGTACTTC. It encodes CASLLGRNQGQETQYF.

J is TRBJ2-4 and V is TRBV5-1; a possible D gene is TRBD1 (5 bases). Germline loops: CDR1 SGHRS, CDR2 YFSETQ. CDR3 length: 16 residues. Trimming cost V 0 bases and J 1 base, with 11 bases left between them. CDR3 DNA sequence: TGCGCCAGCAGCTTGGCTCCAGGGTTGGCCAAAAACATTCAGTACTTC. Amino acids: CASSLAPGLAKNIQYF.

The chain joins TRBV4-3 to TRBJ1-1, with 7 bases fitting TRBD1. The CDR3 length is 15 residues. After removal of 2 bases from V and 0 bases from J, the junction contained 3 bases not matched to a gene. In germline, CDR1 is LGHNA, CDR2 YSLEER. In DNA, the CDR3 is TGCGCCAGCAGCCAAATCGGGACAGTGAACACTGAAGCTTTCTTT. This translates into CASSQIGTVNTEAFF.

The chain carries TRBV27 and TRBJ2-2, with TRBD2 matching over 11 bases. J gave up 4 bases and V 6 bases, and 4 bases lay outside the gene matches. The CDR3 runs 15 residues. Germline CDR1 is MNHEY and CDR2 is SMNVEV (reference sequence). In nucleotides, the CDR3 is TGTGCCAGCAGAGTAGCGGGAGGGATCACCGGGGAGCTGTTTTTT. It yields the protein CASRVAGGITGELFF.

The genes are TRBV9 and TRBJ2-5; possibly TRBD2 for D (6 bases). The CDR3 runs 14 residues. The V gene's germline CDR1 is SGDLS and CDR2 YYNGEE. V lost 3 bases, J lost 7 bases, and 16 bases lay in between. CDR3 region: CASSGPEVAATQYF. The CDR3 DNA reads TGTGCCAGCAGCGGCCCCGAGGTAGCGGCGACCCAGTACTTC.

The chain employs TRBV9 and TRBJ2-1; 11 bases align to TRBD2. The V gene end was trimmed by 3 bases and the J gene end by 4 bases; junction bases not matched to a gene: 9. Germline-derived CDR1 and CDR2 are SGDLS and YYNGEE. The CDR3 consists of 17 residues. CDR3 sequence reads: CASSAGTSGRFYNEQFF. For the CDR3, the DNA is TGTGCCAGCAGCGCAGGGACTAGCGGACGTTTTTACAATGAGCAGTTCTTC.

CDR3 amino acids: CATSRDKQGNYGYTF. In DNA, the CDR3 is TGTGCCACCAGCAGAGATAAGCAGGGGAACTATGGCTACACCTTC. The chain couples TRBV15 to TRBJ1-2; maybe TRBD1 (6 bases). This CDR3 region has 15 residues. V lost 0 bases and J 2 bases, leaving 10 bases between the germline ends. CDR1 and CDR2 from the germline V gene are LNHNV and YYDKDF (reference sequence).

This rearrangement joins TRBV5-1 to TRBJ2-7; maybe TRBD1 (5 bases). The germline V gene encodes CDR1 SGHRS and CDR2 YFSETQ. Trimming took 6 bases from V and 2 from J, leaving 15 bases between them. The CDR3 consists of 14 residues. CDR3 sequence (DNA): TGCGCCAGCACCCCCGCCCAGGGCGCCTACGAGCAGTACTTC. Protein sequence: CASTPAQGAYEQYF.

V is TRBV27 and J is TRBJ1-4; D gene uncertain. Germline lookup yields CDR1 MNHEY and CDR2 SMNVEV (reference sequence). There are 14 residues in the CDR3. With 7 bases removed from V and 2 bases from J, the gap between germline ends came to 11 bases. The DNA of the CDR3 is TGTGCCAGCAAACTCGCAGCGACTAATGAAAAACTGTTTTTT. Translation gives CASKLAATNEKLFF.

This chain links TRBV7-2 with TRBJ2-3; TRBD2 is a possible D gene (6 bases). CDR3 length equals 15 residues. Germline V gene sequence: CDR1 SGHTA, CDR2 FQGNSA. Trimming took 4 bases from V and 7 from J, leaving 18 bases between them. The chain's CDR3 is CASSSRTDGGYTQYF. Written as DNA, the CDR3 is TGTGCCAGCAGCTCTAGGACGGATGGGGGGTATACGCAGTATTTT.

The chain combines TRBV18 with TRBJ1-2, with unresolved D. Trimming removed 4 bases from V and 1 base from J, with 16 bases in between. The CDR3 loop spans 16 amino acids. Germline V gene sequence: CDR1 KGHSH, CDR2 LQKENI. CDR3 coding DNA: TGTGCCAGCTCACAACTTTTACCGAACGTTAACTATGGCTACACCTTC. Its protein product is CASSQLLPNVNYGYTF.

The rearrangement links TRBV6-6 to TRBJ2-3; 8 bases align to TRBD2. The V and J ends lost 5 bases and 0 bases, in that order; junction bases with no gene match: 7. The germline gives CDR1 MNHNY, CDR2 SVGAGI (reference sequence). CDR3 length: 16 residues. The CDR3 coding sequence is TGTGCCAGCAGTCGTTTTAGCGGGGACAGCACAGATACGCAGTATTTT. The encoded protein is CASSRFSGDSTDTQYF.

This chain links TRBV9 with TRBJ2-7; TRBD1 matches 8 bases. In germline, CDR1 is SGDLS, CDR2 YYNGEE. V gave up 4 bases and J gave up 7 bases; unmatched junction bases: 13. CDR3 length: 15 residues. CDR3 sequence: CASSPWTGPGHEQYF. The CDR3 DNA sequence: TGTGCCAGCAGCCCTTGGACAGGGCCGGGTCATGAGCAGTACTTC.

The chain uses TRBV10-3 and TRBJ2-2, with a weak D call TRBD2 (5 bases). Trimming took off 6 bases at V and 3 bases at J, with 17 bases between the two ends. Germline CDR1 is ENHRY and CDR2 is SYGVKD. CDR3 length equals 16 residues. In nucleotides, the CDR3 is TGTGCCATCAGGCGGGCCGAGGGATTGGACACCGGGGAGCTGTTTTTT. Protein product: CAIRRAEGLDTGELFF.

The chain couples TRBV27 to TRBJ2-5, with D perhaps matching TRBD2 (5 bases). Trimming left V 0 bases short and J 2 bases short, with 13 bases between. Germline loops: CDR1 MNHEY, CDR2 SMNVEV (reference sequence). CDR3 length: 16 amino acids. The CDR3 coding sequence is TGTGCCAGCAGTTTATCGGGCGGGCGGCTACAAGAGACCCAGTACTTC. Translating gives CASSLSGGRLQETQYF.

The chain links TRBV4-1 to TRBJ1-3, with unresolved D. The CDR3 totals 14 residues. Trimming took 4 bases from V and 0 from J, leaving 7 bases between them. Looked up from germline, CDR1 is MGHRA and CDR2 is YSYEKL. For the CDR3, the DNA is TGCGCCAGCAGCCCGACGGGCTCTGGAAACACCATATATTTT. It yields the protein CASSPTGSGNTIYF.

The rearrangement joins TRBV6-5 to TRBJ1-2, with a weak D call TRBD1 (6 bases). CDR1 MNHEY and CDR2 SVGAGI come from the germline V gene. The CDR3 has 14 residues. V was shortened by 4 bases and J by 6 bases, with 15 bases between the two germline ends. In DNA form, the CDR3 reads TGTGCCAGCAGTTGGGCCAGGGGCTCAGATGGCTACACCTTC. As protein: CASSWARGSDGYTF.

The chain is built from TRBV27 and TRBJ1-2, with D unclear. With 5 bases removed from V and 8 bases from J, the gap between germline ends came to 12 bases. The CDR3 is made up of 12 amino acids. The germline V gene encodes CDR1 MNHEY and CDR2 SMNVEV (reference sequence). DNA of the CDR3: TGTGCCAGCAGTGACTGGATCGGGGGCTACACCTTC. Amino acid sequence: CASSDWIGGYTF.

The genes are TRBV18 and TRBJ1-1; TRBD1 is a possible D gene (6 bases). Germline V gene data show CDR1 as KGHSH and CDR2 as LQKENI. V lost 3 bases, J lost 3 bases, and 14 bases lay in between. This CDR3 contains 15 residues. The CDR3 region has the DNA TGTGCCAGCTCACCTTATACAGGGTACGACACTGAAGCTTTCTTT. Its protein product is CASSPYTGYDTEAFF.

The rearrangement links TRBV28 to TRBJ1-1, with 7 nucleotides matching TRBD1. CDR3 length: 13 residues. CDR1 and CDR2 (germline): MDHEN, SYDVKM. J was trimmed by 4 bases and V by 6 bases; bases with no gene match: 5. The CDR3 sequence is CASSRQGLTEAFF. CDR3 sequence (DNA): TGTGCCAGCAGCCGACAGGGCCTCACTGAAGCTTTCTTT.

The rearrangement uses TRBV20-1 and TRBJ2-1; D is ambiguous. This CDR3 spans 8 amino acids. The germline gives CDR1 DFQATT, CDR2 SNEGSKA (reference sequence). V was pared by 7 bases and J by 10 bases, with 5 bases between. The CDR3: CSGHEQFF. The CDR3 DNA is TGCAGTGGACACGAGCAGTTCTTC.

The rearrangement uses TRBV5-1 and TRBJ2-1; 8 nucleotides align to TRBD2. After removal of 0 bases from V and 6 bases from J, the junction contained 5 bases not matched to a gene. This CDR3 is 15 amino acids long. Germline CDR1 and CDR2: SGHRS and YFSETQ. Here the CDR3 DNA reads TGCGCCAGCAGCTTGGTGATAGCGGGGAGCAATGAGCAGTTCTTC. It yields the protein CASSLVIAGSNEQFF.

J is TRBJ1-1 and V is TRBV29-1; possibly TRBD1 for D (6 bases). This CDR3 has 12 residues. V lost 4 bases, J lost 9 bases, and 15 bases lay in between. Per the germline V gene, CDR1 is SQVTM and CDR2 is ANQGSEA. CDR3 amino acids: CSVAGTQLKAFF. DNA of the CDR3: TGCAGCGTTGCAGGGACACAGCTTAAAGCTTTCTTT.

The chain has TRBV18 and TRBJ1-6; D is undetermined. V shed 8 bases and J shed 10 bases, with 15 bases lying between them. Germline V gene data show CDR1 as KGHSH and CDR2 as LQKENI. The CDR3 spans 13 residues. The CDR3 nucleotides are TGTGCCAGCGGACGGGAAGGCGGCTCACCCCTCCACTTT. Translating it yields CASGREGGSPLHF.